Described below is a single T cell receptor beta chain sequence and its context. Its antigen is unknown. Germline-derived CDR1 and CDR2 are SGHRS and YFSETQ. The CDR3 has 17 amino acids. V was pared by 3 bases and J by 0 bases, with 13 bases between. PCR employed 60 Vbeta and 13 Jbeta primers. Only in-frame clones appear in the TCRdb table, and some are missing; sequencing was by immunoSEQ multiplex PCR. The data show 95,000 to 150,000 clones, with around three quarters seen just once and around 3.5% held by the top ten. The source of the sample is a study of cytomegalovirus exposure and HLA in healthy donors. Findings and limits, study-wide: In a later analysis, parvovirus B19, influenza, CMV and Epstein-Barr virus appeared linked to several top co-occurrence clusters.

The sequenced sample consisted of PBMCs. This rearrangement joins TRBV5-1 to TRBJ2-6; TRBD2 might be the D (5 bases). The clonotype comes from a man aged 25 to 40 in good health and CMV-seronegative. The CDR3 coding sequence is TGCGCCAGCAGCTCGAACAGACGGGGCTCTGGGGCCAACGTCCTGACTTTC. This codes for CASSSNRRGSGANVLTF.